The subject of this entry is one T cell receptor beta chain. Using immunoSEQ multiplex PCR, the repertoire was profiled, and TCRdb retains in-frame clones only, with some absent. Of around 150,000 clones in the sample, approximately 86% were seen once. These data come from a study of blood T cell repertoires in COVID-19. The V gene end was trimmed by 0 bases and the J gene end by 6 bases; junction bases not matched to a gene: 3. The CDR3 has 15 residues. CDR1 is KGHSH and CDR2 is LQKENI in the germline V gene. The TCR was taken from a woman aged 55-70 years who had recovered from COVID-19. This rearrangement joins TRBV18 to TRBJ2-1; TRBD2 aligns across 9 bases. Sequencing was carried out using peripheral blood. The CDR3: CASSPPAGGPNEQFF. As DNA, the CDR3 is TGTGCCAGCTCACCACCGGCGGGGGGGCCCAATGAGCAGTTCTTC.